A selection of T cell receptor beta chains follows, all from one sample in a study of neoadjuvant nivolumab and ipilimumab in lung cancer. Produced via immunoSEQ multiplex PCR; TCRdb's table is partial and in-frame only. The profile shows roughly 20,000 clones, 82% of them singletons. Sequenced material: peripheral blood, taken before neoadjuvant nivolumab, alone or with ipilimumab. These receptors were taken from an adult with non-small cell lung cancer. Both conserved end residues are part of each CDR3. D genes are given only for firm matches. The size entry is marked missing in some rows and otherwise reads once, few, many or a size class.

d_gene: TRBD2
v_gene: TRBV28
abundance: NA
j_gene: TRBJ2-1
CDR3nt: TGTGCCACTGGGGGGCTAGCGGGAGTCGAACGCAATGAGCAGTTCTTC
CDR3aa: CATGGLAGVERNEQFF

d_gene: TRBD1
v_gene: TRBV18
abundance: NA
j_gene: TRBJ2-5
CDR3nt: TGTGCCAGCTCAGAGGGGACAGGCCAAGAGACCCAGTACTTC
CDR3aa: CASSEGTGQETQYF

d_gene: NA
v_gene: TRBV5-1
abundance: NA
j_gene: TRBJ2-7
CDR3nt: TGCGCCAGCAGCTTGCCTCAGGAAGGTCAGGGAAACTCCTACGAGCAGTACTTC
CDR3aa: CASSLPQEGQGNSYEQYF

d_gene: TRBD1
v_gene: TRBV7-9
abundance: once
j_gene: TRBJ2-1
CDR3nt: TGTGCCAGCAGCCCCCGGGACAGGGGGTCCAGTGAGCAGTTCTTC
CDR3aa: CASSPRDRGSSEQFF

d_gene: TRBD2
v_gene: TRBV7-6
abundance: NA
j_gene: TRBJ2-7
CDR3nt: TGTGCCAGCAGCTCGGGACTAGCGGGAGGGCACGAGCAGTACTTC
CDR3aa: CASSSGLAGGHEQYF

d_gene: NA
v_gene: TRBV9
abundance: NA
j_gene: TRBJ1-2
CDR3nt: TGTGCCAGCAGCGTAGGGGACACCTACTATGGCTACACCTTC
CDR3aa: CASSVGDTYYGYTF

d_gene: TRBD1
v_gene: TRBV6-6
abundance: few
j_gene: TRBJ2-7
CDR3nt: TGTGCCAGCAGTCTGGGACAGGGGGCGGATGAGCAGTACTTC
CDR3aa: CASSLGQGADEQYF

d_gene: NA
v_gene: TRBV6-5
abundance: NA
j_gene: TRBJ2-5
CDR3nt: TGTGCCAGCAGTTGGGGCAGGGGGGAGGAGACCCAGTACTTC
CDR3aa: CASSWGRGEETQYF

d_gene: NA
v_gene: TRBV7-7
abundance: NA
j_gene: TRBJ2-2
CDR3nt: TGTGCTAGCAGCCCGACCCTCCAAAACACCGGGGAGCTGTTTTTT
CDR3aa: CASSPTLQNTGELFF

d_gene: NA
v_gene: TRBV5-3
abundance: once
j_gene: TRBJ2-3
CDR3nt: TGTGCCAGAAGCATTTTGGGACCCGAAAGATCCCGAAGCACGCACACAGATACGCAGTATTTT
CDR3aa: CARSILGPERSRSTHTDTQYF

d_gene: TRBD1
v_gene: TRBV6-1
abundance: NA
j_gene: TRBJ1-5
CDR3nt: TGTGCCAGCAGGGAGACAGGGGGCAATCAGCCCCAGCATTTT
CDR3aa: CASRETGGNQPQHF

d_gene: TRBD2
v_gene: TRBV5-1
abundance: once
j_gene: TRBJ2-1
CDR3nt: TGCGCCAGCAGCCGGGAGGGCCCAGCGTTTAGCTCCTACAATGAGCAGTTCTTC
CDR3aa: CASSREGPAFSSYNEQFF

d_gene: TRBD2
v_gene: TRBV5-1
abundance: NA
j_gene: TRBJ2-3
CDR3nt: TGCGCCAGCAGCTTGTTACTAGCGGACACAGATACGCAGTATTTT
CDR3aa: CASSLLLADTDTQYF

d_gene: NA
v_gene: TRBV29-1
abundance: NA
j_gene: TRBJ2-1
CDR3nt: TGCAGCGGCTCGGGAGTCAATGAGCAGTTCTTC
CDR3aa: CSGSGVNEQFF

d_gene: NA
v_gene: TRBV7-8
abundance: NA
j_gene: TRBJ2-7
CDR3nt: TGTGCCAGCAGCTCGGGCTCCAGTTGGATGGTCTACGAGCAGTACTTC
CDR3aa: CASSSGSSWMVYEQYF

d_gene: NA
v_gene: TRBV7-9
abundance: NA
j_gene: TRBJ1-1
CDR3nt: TGTGCCAGCAGCTTAGCAGGCAACACTGAAGCTTTCTTT
CDR3aa: CASSLAGNTEAFF

d_gene: NA
v_gene: TRBV4-3
abundance: NA
j_gene: TRBJ2-7
CDR3nt: TGCGCCAGTACTGCCGGGAGCCGAGCCGAGCAGTACTTC
CDR3aa: CASTAGSRAEQYF

d_gene: NA
v_gene: TRBV2
abundance: NA
j_gene: TRBJ2-7
CDR3nt: TGTGCCAGCAGTGACGGCGGAGTGGGGGAGCAGTACTTC
CDR3aa: CASSDGGVGEQYF

d_gene: TRBD2
v_gene: TRBV7-3
abundance: NA
j_gene: TRBJ2-3
CDR3nt: TGTGCCAGCAGCTTAGGGGCGGGAGAGGAGAATACGCAGTATTTT
CDR3aa: CASSLGAGEENTQYF

d_gene: NA
v_gene: TRBV27
abundance: NA
j_gene: TRBJ2-6
CDR3nt: TGTGCCAGCAGTTACACGACGGCTGGGGCCAACGTCCTGACTTTC
CDR3aa: CASSYTTAGANVLTF

d_gene: TRBD1
v_gene: TRBV7-2
abundance: NA
j_gene: TRBJ1-1
CDR3nt: TGTGCCAGCAGCCAACAGGGGGCCTCTGAAGCTTTCTTT
CDR3aa: CASSQQGASEAFF

d_gene: NA
v_gene: TRBV5-5
abundance: once
j_gene: TRBJ2-3
CDR3nt: TGTGCCAGCAGTGTAGCCAGCACAGATACGCAGTATTTT
CDR3aa: CASSVASTDTQYF

d_gene: TRBD2
v_gene: TRBV9
abundance: NA
j_gene: TRBJ2-1
CDR3nt: TGTGCCAGCAGGCCTACTAGCGGGACCTACAATGAGCAGTTCTTC
CDR3aa: CASRPTSGTYNEQFF

d_gene: NA
v_gene: TRBV4-3
abundance: NA
j_gene: TRBJ1-1
CDR3nt: TGCGCCAGCAGCCAAGACAGGGGCGTCCAAGCTTTCTTT
CDR3aa: CASSQDRGVQAFF

d_gene: NA
v_gene: TRBV28
abundance: NA
j_gene: TRBJ1-2
CDR3nt: TGTGCCAGCAGTTCCCCTAGTAAAGGCTACACCTTC
CDR3aa: CASSSPSKGYTF

d_gene: NA
v_gene: TRBV6-6
abundance: NA
j_gene: TRBJ2-3
CDR3nt: TGTGCCAGCAGTTACTCCTCATTAACGGGAGATACGCAGTATTTT
CDR3aa: CASSYSSLTGDTQYF

d_gene: NA
v_gene: TRBV29-1
abundance: once
j_gene: TRBJ2-7
CDR3nt: TGCAGCGTTGTCGAACACGGCAGCTCCTACGAGCAGTACTTC
CDR3aa: CSVVEHGSSYEQYF

d_gene: TRBD2
v_gene: TRBV4-1
abundance: once
j_gene: TRBJ2-5
CDR3nt: TGCGCCAGCAGCCGCGGGCGGGGGGCGAGAACGGAGACCCAGTACTTC
CDR3aa: CASSRGRGARTETQYF

d_gene: NA
v_gene: TRBV27
abundance: NA
j_gene: TRBJ1-1
CDR3nt: TGTGCCAGCAGTTTATTGGGACTCCTGAACACTGAAGCTTTCTTT
CDR3aa: CASSLLGLLNTEAFF

d_gene: TRBD1
v_gene: TRBV12-5
abundance: NA
j_gene: TRBJ1-1
CDR3nt: TGTGCTAGTGGTCGACAGGGTCCCCAAGCTGAAGCTTTCTTT
CDR3aa: CASGRQGPQAEAFF

d_gene: NA
v_gene: TRBV7-9
abundance: few
j_gene: TRBJ2-7
CDR3nt: TGTGCCAGCAGCTTAGTAGAAGGTAGCGAGCAGTACTTC
CDR3aa: CASSLVEGSEQYF

d_gene: NA
v_gene: TRBV6-1
abundance: NA
j_gene: TRBJ2-7
CDR3nt: TGTGCCAGCAGTGTCCGACAGGCCCCCTACGAGCAGTACTTC
CDR3aa: CASSVRQAPYEQYF

d_gene: NA
v_gene: TRBV7-8
abundance: NA
j_gene: TRBJ2-3
CDR3nt: TGTGCCAGCAGCTTTCAAAGAACAGATACGCAGTATTTT
CDR3aa: CASSFQRTDTQYF

d_gene: NA
v_gene: TRBV7-8
abundance: NA
j_gene: TRBJ1-2
CDR3nt: TGTGCCAGCAGCTTAAATCAGGGGGGCTACACCTTC
CDR3aa: CASSLNQGGYTF

d_gene: NA
v_gene: TRBV18
abundance: NA
j_gene: TRBJ2-1
CDR3nt: TGTGCCAGCTCACCACCGACCTCGCTCGATGAGCAGTTCTTC
CDR3aa: CASSPPTSLDEQFF

d_gene: NA
v_gene: TRBV30
abundance: NA
j_gene: TRBJ2-1
CDR3nt: TGTGCCTGGAGCATGCGAAGAGACAATGAGCAGTTCTTC
CDR3aa: CAWSMRRDNEQFF

d_gene: NA
v_gene: TRBV7-9
abundance: few
j_gene: TRBJ2-7
CDR3nt: TGTGCCAGCAGCTTAATCGGTGTAGCCTACGAGCAGTACTTC
CDR3aa: CASSLIGVAYEQYF

d_gene: TRBD1
v_gene: TRBV11-2
abundance: NA
j_gene: TRBJ1-2
CDR3nt: TGTGCCAGCAGCCCTGGGACAGGAAGACGAGGCTACACCTTC
CDR3aa: CASSPGTGRRGYTF

d_gene: NA
v_gene: TRBV7-8
abundance: once
j_gene: TRBJ2-6
CDR3nt: TGTGCCAGCAGGGAAATGGGGGGCTCTGGGGCCAACGTCCTGACTTTC
CDR3aa: CASREMGGSGANVLTF

d_gene: NA
v_gene: TRBV29-1
abundance: NA
j_gene: TRBJ2-1
CDR3nt: TGCAGCTCCCGGACTGCTTACAATGAGCAGTTCTTC
CDR3aa: CSSRTAYNEQFF

d_gene: NA
v_gene: TRBV19
abundance: few
j_gene: TRBJ2-3
CDR3nt: TGTGCCAGTAGTGGTCACGGACATCCTAGCACAGATACGCAGTATTTT
CDR3aa: CASSGHGHPSTDTQYF

d_gene: TRBD2
v_gene: TRBV5-1
abundance: NA
j_gene: TRBJ2-7
CDR3nt: TGCGCCAGCAGCTTGGCGGTAGCGGGAGGGGAAGAGCAGTACTTC
CDR3aa: CASSLAVAGGEEQYF

d_gene: TRBD1
v_gene: TRBV7-2
abundance: NA
j_gene: TRBJ1-5
CDR3nt: TGTGCCAGCAGCTTAGCGCTGGGGACAGCCCATCAGCCCCAGCATTTT
CDR3aa: CASSLALGTAHQPQHF

d_gene: TRBD1
v_gene: TRBV6-5
abundance: NA
j_gene: TRBJ1-5
CDR3nt: TGTGCCAGCAGTACCGATCCAGGGGGCTCCCAGCCCCAGCATTTT
CDR3aa: CASSTDPGGSQPQHF

d_gene: TRBD1
v_gene: TRBV7-2
abundance: NA
j_gene: TRBJ1-2
CDR3nt: TGTGCCAGCAGCTTAGATAAGGGGGCGCGATATGGCTACACCTTC
CDR3aa: CASSLDKGARYGYTF

d_gene: NA
v_gene: TRBV6-1
abundance: NA
j_gene: TRBJ1-2
CDR3nt: TGTGCCAGCAGTGGACAAGCCGAGGGCTACACCTTC
CDR3aa: CASSGQAEGYTF

d_gene: TRBD1
v_gene: TRBV28
abundance: NA
j_gene: TRBJ1-2
CDR3nt: TGTGCCAGCAGTGAGGGACAGCTCCAGGGCTACACCTTC
CDR3aa: CASSEGQLQGYTF

d_gene: NA
v_gene: TRBV7-8
abundance: NA
j_gene: TRBJ1-1
CDR3nt: TGTGCCAGCAGCTTAGTGGGTGGGAACACTGAAGCTTTCTTT
CDR3aa: CASSLVGGNTEAFF